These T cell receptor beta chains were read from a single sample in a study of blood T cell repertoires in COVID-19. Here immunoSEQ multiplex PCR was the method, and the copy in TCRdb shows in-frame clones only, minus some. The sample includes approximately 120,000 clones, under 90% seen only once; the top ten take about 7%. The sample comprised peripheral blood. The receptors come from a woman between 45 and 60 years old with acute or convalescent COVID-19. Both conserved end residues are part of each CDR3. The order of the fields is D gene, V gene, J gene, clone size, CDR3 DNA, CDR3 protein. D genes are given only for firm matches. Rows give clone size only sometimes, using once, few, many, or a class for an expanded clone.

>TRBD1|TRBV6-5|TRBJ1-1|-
TGTGCCAGCAGTTCATCGACAGGGAGGAACACTGAAGCTTTCTTT
CASSSSTGRNTEAFF
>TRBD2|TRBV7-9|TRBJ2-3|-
TGTGCCAGCAGCTTAGCACTAGCGGGCACAGATACGCAGTATTTT
CASSLALAGTDTQYF
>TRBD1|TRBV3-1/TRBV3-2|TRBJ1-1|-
TGTGCCGTCCAGGGACAGGGTCGCACTGAAGCTTTCTTT
CAVQGQGRTEAFF
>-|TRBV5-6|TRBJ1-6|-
TGTGCCAGCAGCTCTCCCGACAAGTACGCACAGGGCTATAATTCACCCCTCCACTTT
CASSSPDKYAQGYNSPLHF
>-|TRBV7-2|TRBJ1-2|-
TGTGCCAGCAGCTTGCAAACGCGATATGGCTACACCTTC
CASSLQTRYGYTF
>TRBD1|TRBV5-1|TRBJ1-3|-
TGCGCCAGCAGCTTGTTACAGGGGCCTGGAAACACCATATATTTT
CASSLLQGPGNTIYF
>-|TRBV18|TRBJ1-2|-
TGTGCCAGCTCACCCTCCCGGGTGAACTATGGCTACACCTTC
CASSPSRVNYGYTF
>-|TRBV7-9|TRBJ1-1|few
TGTGCCAGCAGCTTAGATATGAACACTGAAGCTTTCTTT
CASSLDMNTEAFF
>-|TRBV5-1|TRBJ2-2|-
TGCGCCAGCAGCTTGCAGGGGGGTGATACCGGGGAGCTGTTTTTT
CASSLQGGDTGELFF
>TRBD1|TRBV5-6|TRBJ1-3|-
TGTGCCAGCAGCGACAGACAGGGGGCTAGGGGAAACACCATATATTTT
CASSDRQGARGNTIYF
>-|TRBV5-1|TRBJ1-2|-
TGCGCCAGCAGCTTGGGTGATCAGGATAACTATGGCTACACCTTC
CASSLGDQDNYGYTF
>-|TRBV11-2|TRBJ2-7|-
TGTGCCAGCAGCTTAGATTTGCGGCTCTACGAGCAGTACTTC
CASSLDLRLYEQYF
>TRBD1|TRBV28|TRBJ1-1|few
TGTGCCAGCAGAATACAGGGGGTCATGAACACTGAAGCTTTCTTT
CASRIQGVMNTEAFF
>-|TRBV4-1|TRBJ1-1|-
TGCGCCAGCAGCAAACCGGGACACTCGATTAACACTGAAGCTTTCTTT
CASSKPGHSINTEAFF
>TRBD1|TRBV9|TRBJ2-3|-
TGTGCCAGCAGCGTTACAGGGGGCAGCACAGATACGCAGTATTTT
CASSVTGGSTDTQYF
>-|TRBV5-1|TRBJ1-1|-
TGCGCCAGCAGCGCCAGGGAAGGCGTCACTGAAGCTTTCTTT
CASSAREGVTEAFF
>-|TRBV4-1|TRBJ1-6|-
TGCGCCAGCAGTCCTTCGACAGGCGAGATTAATTCACCCCTCCACTTT
CASSPSTGEINSPLHF
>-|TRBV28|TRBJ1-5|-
TGTGCCAGCCCCCCGCCCGCCTCAGTGGGCAATCAGCCCCAGCATTTT
CASPPPASVGNQPQHF
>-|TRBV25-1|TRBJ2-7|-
TGTGCCAGCAGTGCCCGCGGTATTGACTCCTACGAGCAGTACTTC
CASSARGIDSYEQYF
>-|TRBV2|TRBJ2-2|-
TGTGCCAGCAGCCGGACAGGGAGGGACACCGGGGAGCTGTTTTTT
CASSRTGRDTGELFF
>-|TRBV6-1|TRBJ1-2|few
TGTGCCAGCAGTGAAAATAGAGGCAGACCGGGCTATGGCTACACCTTC
CASSENRGRPGYGYTF
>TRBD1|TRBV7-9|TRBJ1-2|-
TGTGCCAGCAGCTTCTCCGGGACAGGGGCTCATGGCTACACCTTC
CASSFSGTGAHGYTF
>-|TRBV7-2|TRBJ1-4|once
TGTGCCAGCAGCTTTCAGTCGCAGTTTAATGAAAAACTGTTTTTT
CASSFQSQFNEKLFF
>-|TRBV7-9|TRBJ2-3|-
TGTGCCAGCAGCTTAGGGACTACCACAGATACGCAGTATTTT
CASSLGTTTDTQYF
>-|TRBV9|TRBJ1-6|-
TGTGCCAGCAGCGTAGGGACACAAATCAGGTCACCCCTCCACTTT
CASSVGTQIRSPLHF
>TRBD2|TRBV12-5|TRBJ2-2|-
TGTGCTAGTGCCATCCCCCCCGGACTAGACTTTCAGGTGGCCGGGGAGCTGTTTTTT
CASAIPPGLDFQVAGELFF
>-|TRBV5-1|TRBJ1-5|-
TGCGCCAGCAGCTTCGCAGGGATTGGTCAGCCCCAGCATTTT
CASSFAGIGQPQHF
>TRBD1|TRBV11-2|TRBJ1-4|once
TGTGCCAGCAGCTTTCAGATGGGGACAGGTGGAACTACTAATGAAAAACTGTTTTTT
CASSFQMGTGGTTNEKLFF
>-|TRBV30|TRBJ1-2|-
TGTGCCTGGAGCGTTATCACAGGTCCCTATGGCTACACCTTC
CAWSVITGPYGYTF
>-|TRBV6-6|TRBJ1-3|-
TGTGCCAGCAGGATACAGGATTCTGGAAACACCATATATTTT
CASRIQDSGNTIYF
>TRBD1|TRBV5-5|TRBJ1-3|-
TGTGCCAGCAGCTCCGACAGGGGGCCTGGAAACACCATATATTTT
CASSSDRGPGNTIYF
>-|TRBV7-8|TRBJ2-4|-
TGTGCCAGCAGCTTAGCGCGTGGGCACCTCGGGTACTTC
CASSLARGHLGYF
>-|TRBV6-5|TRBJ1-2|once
TGTGCCAGCAGTTATGGACACTCCTATGGCTACACCTTC
CASSYGHSYGYTF
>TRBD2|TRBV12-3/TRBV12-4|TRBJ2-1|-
TGTGCCAGCAGGGTAGCGGGGTACAATGAGCAGTTCTTC
CASRVAGYNEQFF
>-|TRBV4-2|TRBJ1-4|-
TGTGCCAGCAGCCAAGATGGAGGGGGGGGAAATGAAAAACTGTTTTTT
CASSQDGGGGNEKLFF
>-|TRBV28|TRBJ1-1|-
TGTGCCAGCAGTACTCCCGGGACTCCGGACACTGAAGCTTTCTTT
CASSTPGTPDTEAFF
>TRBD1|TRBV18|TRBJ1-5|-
TGTGCCAGCTCACGGACAGGGAGCAATCAGCCCCAGCATTTT
CASSRTGSNQPQHF
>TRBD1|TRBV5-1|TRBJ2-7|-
TGCGCCAGCAGCCCGGGACAGGGGGGGTACGAGCAGTACTTC
CASSPGQGGYEQYF
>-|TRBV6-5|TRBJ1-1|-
TGTGCCAGCAGTCACATCCCTACAGTGAACACTGAAGCTTTCTTT
CASSHIPTVNTEAFF
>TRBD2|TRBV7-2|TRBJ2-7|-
TGTGCCAGCAGCTCCCAACTACTAGCGGGGGACTACGAGCAGTACTTC
CASSSQLLAGDYEQYF